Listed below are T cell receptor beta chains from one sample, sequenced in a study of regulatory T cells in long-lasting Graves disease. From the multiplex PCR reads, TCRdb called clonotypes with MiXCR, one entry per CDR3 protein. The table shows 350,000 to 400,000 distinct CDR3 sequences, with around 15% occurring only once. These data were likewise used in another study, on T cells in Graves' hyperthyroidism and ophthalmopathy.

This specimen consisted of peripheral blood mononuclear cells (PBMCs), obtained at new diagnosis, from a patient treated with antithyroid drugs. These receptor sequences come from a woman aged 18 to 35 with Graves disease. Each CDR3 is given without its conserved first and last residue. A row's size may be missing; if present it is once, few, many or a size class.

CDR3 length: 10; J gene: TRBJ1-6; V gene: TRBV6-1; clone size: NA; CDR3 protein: ASSDLQEPLH
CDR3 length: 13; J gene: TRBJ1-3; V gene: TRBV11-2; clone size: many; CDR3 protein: ASSLAGTFGNTIY
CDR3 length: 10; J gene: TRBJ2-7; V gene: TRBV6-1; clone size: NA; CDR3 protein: ASRGTNYEQY
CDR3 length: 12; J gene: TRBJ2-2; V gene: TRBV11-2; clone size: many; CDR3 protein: ASRRARGAGELF
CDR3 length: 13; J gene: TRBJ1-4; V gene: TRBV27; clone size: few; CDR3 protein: ASSLWGTTNEKLF
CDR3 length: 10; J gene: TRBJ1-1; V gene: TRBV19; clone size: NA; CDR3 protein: ASSKGQNEAF
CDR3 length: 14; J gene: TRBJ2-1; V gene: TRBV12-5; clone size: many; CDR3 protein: ASGQGLEGSDSEQF
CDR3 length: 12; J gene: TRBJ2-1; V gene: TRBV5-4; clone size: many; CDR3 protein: ASSSPQGVHEQF
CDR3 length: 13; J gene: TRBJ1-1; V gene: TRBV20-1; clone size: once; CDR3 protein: SGRGGYDANTEAF
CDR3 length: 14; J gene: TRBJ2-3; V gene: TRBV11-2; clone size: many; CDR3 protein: ASSLDSRGWEDTQY
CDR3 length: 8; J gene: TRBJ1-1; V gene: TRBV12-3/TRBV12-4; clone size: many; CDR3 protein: ASSSREAF
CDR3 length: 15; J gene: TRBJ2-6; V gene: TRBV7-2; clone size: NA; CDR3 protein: ASSLTTGLSGANVLT
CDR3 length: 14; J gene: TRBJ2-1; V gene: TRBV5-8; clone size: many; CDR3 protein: ASSLRLAGGRNEQF
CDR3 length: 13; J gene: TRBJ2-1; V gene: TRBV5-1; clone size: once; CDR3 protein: ASSPLADLYNEQF